The rows below give T cell receptor beta chains drawn from one sample of a study of OX40 agonist ivuxolimab in advanced cancers. Sequenced by immunoSEQ multiplex PCR; TCRdb stores in-frame clones only, minus some. The sample includes approximately 63,000 clones, more than 65% of them seen just once. The material was CD4+ or CD8+ T cells sorted from blood, obtained in a trial of the OX40 agonist ivuxolimab. The receptors originated from an adult with an advanced solid tumor such as melanoma, head and neck, liver or kidney cancer. CDR3s include the opening cysteine and the closing phenylalanine or tryptophan. A D gene is named only where the DNA matches it firmly. A clone size is listed for some rows: how often the clone was seen (once, few, many), or a class if it is expanded.

clone size | D gene | J gene | V gene | CDR3 protein | CDR3 DNA
NA | NA | TRBJ2-7 | TRBV7-9 | CASSPAWPRDEQYF | TGTGCCAGCAGCCCGGCGTGGCCCCGGGACGAGCAGTACTTC
few | NA | TRBJ2-2 | TRBV30 | CAWMSGNTGELFF | TGTGCCTGGATGTCGGGGAACACCGGGGAGCTGTTTTTT
NA | NA | TRBJ2-4 | TRBV2 | CASSGDILAKNIQYF | TGTGCCAGCAGCGGGGACATATTAGCCAAAAACATTCAGTACTTC
NA | NA | TRBJ2-1 | TRBV6-6 | CASSLIYNEQFF | TGTGCCAGCAGCCTCATCTACAATGAGCAGTTCTTC
few | NA | TRBJ1-1 | TRBV5-6 | CASSLGRTANTEAFF | TGTGCCAGCAGCTTGGGGAGGACAGCGAACACTGAAGCTTTCTTT
NA | NA | TRBJ2-7 | TRBV7-9 | CASSPPVPYEQYF | TGTGCCAGCAGCCCCCCCGTCCCCTACGAGCAGTACTTC
NA | TRBD2 | TRBJ2-5 | TRBV7-9 | CASGLGLVTETQYF | TGTGCCAGCGGACTAGGACTCGTCACGGAGACCCAGTACTTC
NA | NA | TRBJ1-2 | TRBV7-2 | CASSADARIVRSYTF | TGTGCCAGCAGCGCCGACGCCCGGATCGTGAGAAGCTACACCTTC
few | TRBD1 | TRBJ1-2 | TRBV19 | CASSQVTGVDGYTF | TGTGCCAGTAGTCAGGTCACAGGGGTGGATGGCTACACCTTC
NA | NA | TRBJ2-1 | TRBV28 | CASSLGGGPYNEQFF | TGTGCCAGCAGTTTAGGAGGGGGCCCCTACAATGAGCAGTTCTTC
NA | NA | TRBJ1-6 | TRBV7-9 | CASSRALQVYNSPLHF | TGTGCCAGCAGCCGAGCCCTACAGGTGTATAATTCACCCCTCCACTTT
NA | NA | TRBJ1-2 | TRBV19 | CASRQGPGEIDSYTF | TGTGCCAGTAGGCAAGGGCCCGGGGAGATCGATAGCTACACCTTC
NA | NA | TRBJ2-6 | TRBV5-1 | CASSDGARLSGANVLTF | TGCGCCAGCAGCGACGGGGCCCGCTTATCTGGGGCCAACGTCCTGACTTTC
NA | NA | TRBJ2-7 | TRBV4-3 | CASSPLFGDTDYEQYF | TGCGCCAGCAGCCCCTTGTTCGGGGACACCGATTACGAGCAGTACTTC
NA | TRBD2 | TRBJ2-2 | TRBV29-1 | CSVSLAGVETGELFF | TGCAGCGTTTCTCTAGCGGGAGTCGAGACCGGGGAGCTGTTTTTT
NA | NA | TRBJ1-1 | TRBV7-2 | CASSSGVWDTEAFF | TGTGCCAGCAGCTCAGGGGTCTGGGACACTGAAGCTTTCTTT
few | NA | TRBJ1-5 | TRBV2 | CASSGDEPQHF | TGTGCCAGCAGCGGGGACGAGCCCCAGCATTTT